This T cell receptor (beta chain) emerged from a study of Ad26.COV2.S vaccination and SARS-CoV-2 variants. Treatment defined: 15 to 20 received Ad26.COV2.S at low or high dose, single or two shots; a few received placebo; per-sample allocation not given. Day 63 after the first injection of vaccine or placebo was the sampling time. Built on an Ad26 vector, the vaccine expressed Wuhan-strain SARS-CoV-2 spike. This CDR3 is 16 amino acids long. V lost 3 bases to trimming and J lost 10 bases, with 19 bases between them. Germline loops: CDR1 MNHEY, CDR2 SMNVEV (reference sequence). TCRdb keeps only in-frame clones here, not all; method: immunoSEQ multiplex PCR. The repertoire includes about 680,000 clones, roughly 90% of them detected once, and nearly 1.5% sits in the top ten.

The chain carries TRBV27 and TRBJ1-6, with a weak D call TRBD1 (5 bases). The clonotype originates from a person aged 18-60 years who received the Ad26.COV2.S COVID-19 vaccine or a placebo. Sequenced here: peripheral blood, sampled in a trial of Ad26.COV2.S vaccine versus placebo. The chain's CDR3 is CASSLYSGGRNSPLHF. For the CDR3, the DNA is TGTGCCAGCAGTTTGTATAGTGGGGGGAGGAACTCACCCCTCCACTTT.